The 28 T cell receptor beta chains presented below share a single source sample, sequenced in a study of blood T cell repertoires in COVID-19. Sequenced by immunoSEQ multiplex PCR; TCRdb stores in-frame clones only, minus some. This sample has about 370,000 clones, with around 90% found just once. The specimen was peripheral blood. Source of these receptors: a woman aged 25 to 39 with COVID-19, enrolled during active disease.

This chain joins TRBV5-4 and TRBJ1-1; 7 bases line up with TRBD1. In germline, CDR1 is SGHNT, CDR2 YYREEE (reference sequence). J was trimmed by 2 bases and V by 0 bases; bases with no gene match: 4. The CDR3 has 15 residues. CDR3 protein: CASSLAAGGNTEAFF. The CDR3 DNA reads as TGTGCCAGCAGCTTGGCCGCAGGGGGAAACACTGAAGCTTTCTTT.

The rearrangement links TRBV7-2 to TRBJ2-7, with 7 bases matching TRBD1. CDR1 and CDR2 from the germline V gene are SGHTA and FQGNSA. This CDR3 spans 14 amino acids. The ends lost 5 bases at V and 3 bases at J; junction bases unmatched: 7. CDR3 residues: CASSINRDSYEQYF. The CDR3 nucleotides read TGTGCCAGCAGCATTAACCGGGACAGCTACGAGCAGTACTTC.

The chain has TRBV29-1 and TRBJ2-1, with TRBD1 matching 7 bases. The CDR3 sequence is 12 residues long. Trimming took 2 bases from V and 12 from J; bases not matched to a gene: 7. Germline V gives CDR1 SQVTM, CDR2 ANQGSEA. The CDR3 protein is CSVEMTGSAQFF. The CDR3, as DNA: TGCAGCGTTGAAATGACAGGGTCCGCGCAGTTCTTC.

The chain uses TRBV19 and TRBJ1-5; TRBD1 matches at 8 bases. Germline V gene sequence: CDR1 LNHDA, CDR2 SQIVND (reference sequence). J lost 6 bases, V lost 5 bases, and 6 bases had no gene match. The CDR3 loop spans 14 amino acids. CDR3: CASSDLQGAQPQHF. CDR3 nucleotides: TGTGCCAGTAGTGACCTGCAGGGGGCTCAGCCCCAGCATTTT.

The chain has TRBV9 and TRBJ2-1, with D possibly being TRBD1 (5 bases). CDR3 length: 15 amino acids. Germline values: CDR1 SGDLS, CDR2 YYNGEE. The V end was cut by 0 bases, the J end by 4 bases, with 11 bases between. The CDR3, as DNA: TGTGCCAGCAGCGTAGAGGGGAACCTATACAATGAGCAGTTCTTC. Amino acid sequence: CASSVEGNLYNEQFF.

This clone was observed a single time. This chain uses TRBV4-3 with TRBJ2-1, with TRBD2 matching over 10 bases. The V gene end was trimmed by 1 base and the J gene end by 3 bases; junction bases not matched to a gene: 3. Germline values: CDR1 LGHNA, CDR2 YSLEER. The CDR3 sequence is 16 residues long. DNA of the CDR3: TGCGCCAGCAGCCAAGGGACTAGCGGAGGCTACAATGAGCAGTTCTTC. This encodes CASSQGTSGGYNEQFF.

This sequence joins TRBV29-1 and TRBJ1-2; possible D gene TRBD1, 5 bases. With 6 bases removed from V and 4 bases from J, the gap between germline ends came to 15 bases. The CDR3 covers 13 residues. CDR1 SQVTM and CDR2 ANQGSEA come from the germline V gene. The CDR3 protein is CSVGRGLTYGYTF. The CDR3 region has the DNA TGCAGCGTAGGAAGGGGCTTGACCTATGGCTACACCTTC.

In nucleotides, the CDR3 is TGTGCCAGCAGTCCGCGGGGGGACCAAAACATTCAGTACTTC. Translation gives CASSPRGDQNIQYF. V gene TRBV6-5 combines with J gene TRBJ2-4; 8 nucleotides align to TRBD2. Germline CDR1 is MNHEY and CDR2 is SVGAGI. V was clipped by 5 bases and J by 5 bases; unmatched bases: 5. CDR3 size: 14 residues.

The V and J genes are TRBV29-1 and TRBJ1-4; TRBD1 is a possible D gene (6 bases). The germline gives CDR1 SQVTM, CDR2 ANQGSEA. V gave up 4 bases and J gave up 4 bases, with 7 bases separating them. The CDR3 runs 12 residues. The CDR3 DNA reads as TGCAGCGTTGCAGGGGTTAATGAAAAACTGTTTTTT. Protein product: CSVAGVNEKLFF.

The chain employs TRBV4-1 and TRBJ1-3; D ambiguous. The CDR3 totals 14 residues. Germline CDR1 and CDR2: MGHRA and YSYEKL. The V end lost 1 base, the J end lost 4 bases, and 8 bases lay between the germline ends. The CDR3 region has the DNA TGCGCCAGCAGCCAAGGCACAAACGGAAACACCATATATTTT. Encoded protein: CASSQGTNGNTIYF.

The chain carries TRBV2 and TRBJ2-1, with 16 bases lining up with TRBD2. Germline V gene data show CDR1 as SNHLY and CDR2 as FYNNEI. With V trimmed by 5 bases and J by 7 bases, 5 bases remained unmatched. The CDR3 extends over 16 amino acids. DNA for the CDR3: TGTGCCAGCAGTCCCCCGGGACTAGCGGGAGGGAATGAGCAGTTCTTC. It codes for CASSPPGLAGGNEQFF.

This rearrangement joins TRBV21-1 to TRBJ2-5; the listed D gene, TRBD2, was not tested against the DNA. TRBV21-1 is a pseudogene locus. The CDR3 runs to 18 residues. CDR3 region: CASSKGITRLAGVETQYF. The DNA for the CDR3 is TGTGCCAGCAGCAAAGGGATTACCCGGCTAGCGGGGGTAGAGACCCAGTACTTC.

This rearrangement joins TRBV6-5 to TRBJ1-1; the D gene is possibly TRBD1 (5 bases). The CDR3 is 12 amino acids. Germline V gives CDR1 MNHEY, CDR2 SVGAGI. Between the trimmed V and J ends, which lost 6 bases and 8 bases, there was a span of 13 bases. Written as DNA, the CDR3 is TGTGCCAGCAGCCCCTGGCCAGGGGAAGCTTTCTTT. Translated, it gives CASSPWPGEAFF.

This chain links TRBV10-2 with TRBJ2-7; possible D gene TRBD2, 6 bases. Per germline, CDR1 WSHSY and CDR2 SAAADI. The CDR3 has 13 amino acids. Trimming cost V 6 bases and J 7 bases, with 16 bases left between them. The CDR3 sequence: CASRSGAQGEQYV. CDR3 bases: TGCGCCAGCAGATCGGGAGCCCAAGGGGAGCAGTACGTC.

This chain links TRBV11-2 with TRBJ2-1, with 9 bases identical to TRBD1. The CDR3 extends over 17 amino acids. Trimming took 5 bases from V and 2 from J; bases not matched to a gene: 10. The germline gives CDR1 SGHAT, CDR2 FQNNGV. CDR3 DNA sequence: TGTGCCAGCAGCCGTCCGGGGGACAGGGCAACCTACAATGAGCAGTTCTTC. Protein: CASSRPGDRATYNEQFF. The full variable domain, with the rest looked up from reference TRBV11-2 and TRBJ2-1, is EAGVAQSPRYKIIEKRQSVAFWCNPISGHATLYWYQQILGQGPKLLIQFQNNGVVDDSQLPKDRFSAERLKGVDSTLKIQPAKLEDSAVYLCASSRPGDRATYNEQFFGPGTRLTVL.

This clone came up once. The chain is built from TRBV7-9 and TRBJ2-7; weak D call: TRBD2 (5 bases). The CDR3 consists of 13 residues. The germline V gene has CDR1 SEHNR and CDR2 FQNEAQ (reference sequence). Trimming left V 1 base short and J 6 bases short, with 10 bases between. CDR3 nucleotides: TGTGCCAGCAGCTTAGGACGGGCGGGCGAGCAGTACGTC. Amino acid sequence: CASSLGRAGEQYV.

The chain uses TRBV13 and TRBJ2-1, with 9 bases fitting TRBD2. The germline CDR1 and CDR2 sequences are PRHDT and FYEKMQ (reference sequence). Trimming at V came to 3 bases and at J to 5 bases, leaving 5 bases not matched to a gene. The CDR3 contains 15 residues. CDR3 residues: CASSFWLAGHNEQFF. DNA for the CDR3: TGTGCCAGCAGCTTCTGGCTAGCGGGGCACAATGAGCAGTTCTTC.

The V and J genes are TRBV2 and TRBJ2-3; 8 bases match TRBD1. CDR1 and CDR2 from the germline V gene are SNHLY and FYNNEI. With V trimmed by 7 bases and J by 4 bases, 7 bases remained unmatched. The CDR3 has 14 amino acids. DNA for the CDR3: TGTGCCAGCAAGGTGACAGGGGAAGCAGATACGCAGTATTTT. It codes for CASKVTGEADTQYF.

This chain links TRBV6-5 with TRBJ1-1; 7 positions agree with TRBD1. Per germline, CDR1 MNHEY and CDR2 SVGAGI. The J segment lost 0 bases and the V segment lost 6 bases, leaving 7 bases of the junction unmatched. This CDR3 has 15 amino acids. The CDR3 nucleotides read TGTGCCAGCAGGTCGACGGACAGGCTGAACACTGAAGCTTTCTTT. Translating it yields CASRSTDRLNTEAFF.

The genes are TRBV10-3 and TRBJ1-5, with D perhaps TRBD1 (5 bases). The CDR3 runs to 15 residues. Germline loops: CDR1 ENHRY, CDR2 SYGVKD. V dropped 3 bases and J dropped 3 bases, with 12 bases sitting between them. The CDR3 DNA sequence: TGTGCCATCAGTGAATCCGACAGATCCAATCAGCCCCAGCATTTT. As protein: CAISESDRSNQPQHF.

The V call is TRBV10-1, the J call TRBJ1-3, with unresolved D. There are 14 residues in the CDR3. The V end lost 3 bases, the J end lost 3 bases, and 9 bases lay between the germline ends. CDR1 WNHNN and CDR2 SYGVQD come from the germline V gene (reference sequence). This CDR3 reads CASSEETSGNTIYF. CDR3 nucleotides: TGCGCCAGCAGTGAAGAGACAAGTGGAAACACCATATATTTT.

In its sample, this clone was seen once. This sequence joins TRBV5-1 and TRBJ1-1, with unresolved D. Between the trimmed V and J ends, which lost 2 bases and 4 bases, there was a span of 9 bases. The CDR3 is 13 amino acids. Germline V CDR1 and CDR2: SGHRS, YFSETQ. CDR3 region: CASSLSRGTEAFF. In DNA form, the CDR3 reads TGCGCCAGCAGCTTATCACGGGGCACTGAAGCTTTCTTT.

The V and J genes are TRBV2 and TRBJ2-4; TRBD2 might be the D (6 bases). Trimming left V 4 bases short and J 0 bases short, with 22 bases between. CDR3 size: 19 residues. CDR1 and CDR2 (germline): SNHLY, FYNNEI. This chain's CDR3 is CASSGVYSRGLLAKNIQYF. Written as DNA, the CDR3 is TGTGCCAGCAGTGGGGTTTATTCTCGGGGGTTACTAGCCAAAAACATTCAGTACTTC.

CDR3 protein: CASSHVAGYSYEQYV. The CDR3 DNA follows: TGCGCCAGCAGTCACGTGGCAGGGTACTCCTACGAGCAGTACGTC. The V call is TRBV23-1, the J call TRBJ2-7, with D possibly being TRBD1 (5 bases). TRBV23-1 counts as an open reading frame of uncertain function. CDR3 length equals 15 residues. V was shortened by 3 bases and J by 0 bases, with 12 bases between the two germline ends.

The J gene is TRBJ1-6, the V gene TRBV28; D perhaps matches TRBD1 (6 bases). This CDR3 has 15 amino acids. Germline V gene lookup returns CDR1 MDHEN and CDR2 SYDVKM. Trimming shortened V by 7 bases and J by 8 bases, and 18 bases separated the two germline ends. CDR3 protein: CASNEPGHGYSPLHF. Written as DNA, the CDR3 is TGTGCCAGCAATGAACCGGGACATGGCTATTCACCCCTCCACTTT.

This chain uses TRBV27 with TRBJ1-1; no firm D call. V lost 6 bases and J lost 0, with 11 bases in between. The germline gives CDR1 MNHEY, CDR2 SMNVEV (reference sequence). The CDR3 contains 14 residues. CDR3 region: CASRQTTLNTEAFF. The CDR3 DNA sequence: TGTGCCAGCAGACAGACGACACTGAACACTGAAGCTTTCTTT.

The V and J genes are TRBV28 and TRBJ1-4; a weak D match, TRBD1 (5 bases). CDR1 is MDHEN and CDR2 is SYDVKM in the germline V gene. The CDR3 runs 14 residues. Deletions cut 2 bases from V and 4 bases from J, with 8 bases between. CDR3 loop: CASSLGGNNEKLFF. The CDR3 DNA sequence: TGTGCCAGCAGTTTAGGGGGGAATAATGAAAAACTGTTTTTT.

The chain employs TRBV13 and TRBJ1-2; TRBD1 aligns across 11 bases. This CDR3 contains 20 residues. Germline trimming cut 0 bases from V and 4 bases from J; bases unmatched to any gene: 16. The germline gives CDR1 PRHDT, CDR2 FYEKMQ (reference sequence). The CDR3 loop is CASSLGTSFGTGGRIYGYTF. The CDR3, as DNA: TGTGCCAGCAGCTTAGGAACCTCATTCGGGACAGGGGGAAGGATCTATGGCTACACCTTC.